The clone carrying this T cell receptor beta chain was seen ten or more times. The target antigen is unknown. The data originate from a study of T cells in Graves' hyperthyroidism and ophthalmopathy. Study results and caveats: The model forecast ophthalmopathy, anticipating it by a median roughly 6.3 months before onset. Among clonotypes expanded in thyroid above 0.001, most were also found in blood.

Amplification of TCR beta CDR3 regions used RNA as the template. Using the HTBI primer set, a first-round RT-PCR was run on the TCR CDR3. TCRdb re-called the multiplex PCR reads through MiXCR, storing one row per CDR3 protein. This table has about 620,000 distinct CDR3 sequences, about 16% appearing once. Subjects aged 18 to 65 presented with newly diagnosed hyperthyroidism of less than 2 months' duration. Exclusion of a patient resulted from uncontrolled infection, other autoimmune disease, pregnancy or lactation. Trimming pared 3 bases from V and 5 bases from J, leaving 13 bases between. The CDR3 is 15 residues long. Germline V gene sequence: CDR1 KGHDR, CDR2 SFDVKD.

The clonotype comes from a woman in her twenties or thirties with Graves' hyperthyroidism. Source material: blood. V usage is TRBV24-1 and J usage is TRBJ2-1; D is perhaps TRBD2 (5 bases). DNA of the CDR3: TGTGCCACCAGTGATAACGGCGAGGGAAACAATGAGCAGTTCTTC. It translates to CATSDNGEGNNEQFF.